The sequence of this T cell receptor beta chain was determined in a study of identical twins. Study conclusions and caveats: Compared with models, monozygotic twins showed more out-of-frame TCR alpha sharing. Out-of-frame beta sequences exhibited a weaker degree of excess twin sharing.

With respect to this clonotype: Antigen: not known.

TCRdb used MiXCR to reprocess the 5' RACE reads, holding one entry per CDR3 protein. The data contain around 1.7 million distinct CDR3 sequences, about 32% of them singletons. The germline V gene has CDR1 SEHNR and CDR2 FQNEAQ (reference sequence). The CDR3 length is 16 residues. The V and J ends lost 0 bases and 3 bases, in that order; junction bases with no gene match: 6. The sequence came from a newborn girl in good health. This chain uses TRBV7-9 with TRBJ1-2, with TRBD1 matching 8 bases. The sequenced sample consisted of cord blood. The CDR3 reads CASSLAADRVHYGYTF. The CDR3 DNA follows: TGTGCCAGCAGCTTAGCCGCGGACAGGGTGCACTATGGCTACACCTTC.